One sample yielded the 21 T cell receptor beta chains listed below, sequenced in a study of CD8+ T cells in alopecia areata. The authors extracted RNA and reverse transcribed it into cDNA as the sequencing template. Data came from immunoSEQ multiplex PCR; TCRdb stores just in-frame clones and leaves some out. The repertoire holds 250,000 to 350,000 clones, with about 62% as singletons. Described treatment: oral pan-JAK inhibitor, 5-10 mg twice daily. The sample consisted of CD4+ T cells sorted from blood, taken at week 52, from a patient treated with tofacitinib. The receptors stem from a human donor with alopecia areata.

This clone was detected only a few times. The chain recombines TRBV30 with TRBJ2-2, with D perhaps given as TRBD1 or TRBD2 (5 bases each). This CDR3 spans 12 amino acids. Germline CDR1 reads GTSNPN; CDR2 reads SVGIG (reference sequence). V lost 3 bases to trimming and J lost 13 bases, with 15 bases between them. The CDR3 nucleotides read TGTGCCTGGAGGGCCTCCGGGGCTCCGCTGTTTTTT. Protein product: CAWRASGAPLFF.

This chain links TRBV6-6 with TRBJ1-4, with D hard to call. V lost 4 bases to trimming and J lost 0 bases, with 9 bases between them. The CDR3 has 15 amino acids. The germline V gene has CDR1 MNHNY and CDR2 SVGAGI (reference sequence). CDR3 nucleotide sequence: TGTGCCAGCAGTTTCCCATCGTCAACTAATGAAAAACTGTTTTTT. Amino acids: CASSFPSSTNEKLFF.

This chain uses TRBV14 with TRBJ1-5; D unclear. Germline CDR1 is SGHDN and CDR2 is FVKESK. With 4 bases removed from V and 9 bases from J, the gap between germline ends came to 10 bases. This CDR3 contains 12 residues. CDR3 nucleotides: TGTGCCAGCAGCCGTGGGTTGGGGCCCCAGCATTTT. Translating gives CASSRGLGPQHF.

The rearrangement joins TRBV6-6 to TRBJ2-3; the D gene is possibly TRBD2 (5 bases). CDR3 length: 15 residues. Germline CDR1 reads MNHNY; CDR2 reads SVGAGI (reference sequence). V was cut by 3 bases and J by 0 bases, with 10 bases left in between. The CDR3 DNA follows: TGTGCCAGCAGTTATCAGGAGGCAAGCACAGATACGCAGTATTTT. Its translation: CASSYQEASTDTQYF.

The V call is TRBV30, the J call TRBJ2-7; D gene ambiguous. V lost 0 bases and J lost 9, with 9 bases in between. This CDR3 has 11 amino acids. Germline CDR1 GTSNPN, CDR2 SVGIG (reference sequence). This CDR3 is CAWSVRARQYF. The CDR3 region has the DNA TGTGCCTGGAGTGTAAGGGCAAGGCAGTACTTC.

This clone came up a few times. CDR3 region: CAWSVWGRETQYF. CDR3 in DNA: TGTGCCTGGAGTGTTTGGGGAAGGGAGACCCAGTACTTC. The rearrangement joins TRBV30 to TRBJ2-5, with D uncertain. V shed 0 bases and J shed 5 bases, with 10 bases lying between them. The CDR3 has 13 amino acids. CDR1 is GTSNPN, CDR2 SVGIG, per germline (reference sequence).

The rearrangement uses TRBV30 and TRBJ2-3; D may be TRBD1 or TRBD2 (6 bases each). The CDR3 is 12 amino acids. V was clipped by 2 bases and J by 5 bases, with 8 bases between them. Germline loops: CDR1 GTSNPN, CDR2 SVGIG (reference sequence). The DNA for the CDR3 is TGTGCCTGGAGTAGGGGGGAAGATACGCAGTATTTT. This translates into CAWSRGEDTQYF.

This clone was seen just once. The rearrangement links TRBV27 to TRBJ1-4, with D possibly TRBD1 on 5 matching bases. The V end lost 3 bases, the J end lost 8 bases, and 10 bases lay between the germline ends. Per germline, CDR1 MNHEY and CDR2 SMNVEV (reference sequence). This CDR3 contains 13 residues. CDR3 protein: CASSFRGNEKLFF. CDR3 coding DNA: TGTGCCAGCAGTTTTCGGGGGAACGAAAAACTGTTTTTT.

This chain uses TRBV11-2 with TRBJ2-7, with 7 bases lining up with TRBD1. CDR3 length equals 16 residues. Germline CDR1 and CDR2: SGHAT and FQNNGV. V lost 4 bases to trimming and J lost 4 bases; unmatched junction nucleotides: 13. CDR3 protein: CASSSGWDRSKYEQYF. CDR3 nucleotide sequence: TGTGCCAGCAGCTCTGGATGGGACAGAAGCAAGTACGAGCAGTACTTC. Complete variable domain (other parts from reference TRBV11-2 and TRBJ2-7): EAGVAQSPRYKIIEKRQSVAFWCNPISGHATLYWYQQILGQGPKLLIQFQNNGVVDDSQLPKDRFSAERLKGVDSTLKIQPAKLEDSAVYLCASSSGWDRSKYEQYFGPGTRLTVT.

The chain uses TRBV29-1 and TRBJ2-7; 9 bases are shared with TRBD1. This CDR3 is 12 amino acids long. The V and J ends lost 5 bases and 4 bases, in that order; junction bases with no gene match: 3. CDR1 and CDR2 from the germline V gene are SQVTM and ANQGSEA. The CDR3: CSVYRGPYEQYF. For the CDR3, the DNA is TGCAGCGTTTACAGGGGGCCTTACGAGCAGTACTTC.

This chain links TRBV6-5 with TRBJ2-7, with D tentatively TRBD2 (5 bases). Germline V gives CDR1 MNHEY, CDR2 SVGAGI. The V and J ends lost 5 bases and 3 bases respectively, with 17 bases between them. The CDR3 is 15 amino acids. CDR3: CASSTAGEPVYEQYF. In nucleotides, the CDR3 is TGTGCCAGCAGTACTGCCGGGGAGCCGGTCTACGAGCAGTACTTC.

This sequence joins TRBV30 and TRBJ1-6; D possibly corresponds to TRBD1 (5 bases). V was clipped by 0 bases and J by 7 bases, with 13 bases between them. The CDR3 is 15 amino acids. Germline V CDR1 and CDR2: GTSNPN, SVGIG (reference sequence). CDR3 loop: CAWSVQAAVNSPLHF. The CDR3, as DNA: TGTGCCTGGAGTGTACAGGCGGCCGTAAATTCACCCCTCCACTTT. Full variable domain (missing parts from reference TRBV30 and TRBJ1-6): SQTIHQWPATLVQPVGSPLSLECTVEGTSNPNLYWYRQAAGRGLQLLFYSVGIGQISSEVPQNLSASRPQDRQFILSSKKLLLSDSGFYLCAWSVQAAVNSPLHFGNGTRLTVT.

The chain uses TRBV4-2 and TRBJ2-5; TRBD1 agrees at 8 bases. J was trimmed by 2 bases and V by 4 bases; bases with no gene match: 6. CDR3 length: 15 amino acids. Germline V gene data show CDR1 as LGHNA and CDR2 as YNFKEQ. CDR3 coding DNA: TGTGCCAGCAGCCGCCGGACAGGGTATCAAGAGACCCAGTACTTC. It is translated as CASSRRTGYQETQYF.

In regard to this clone: Within the sample, other DNA sequences also encode this same CDR3. The chain employs TRBV9 and TRBJ1-6, with D uncertain. V lost 0 bases, J lost 7 bases, and 8 bases lay in between. This CDR3 has 14 residues. From germline, CDR1 is SGDLS and CDR2 YYNGEE. CDR3 loop: CASSVGSGNSPLHF. The CDR3 DNA reads as TGTGCCAGCAGCGTAGGAAGCGGGAATTCACCCCTCCACTTT.

This clone turned up a few times. The rearrangement links TRBV6-5 to TRBJ1-5; 9 bases are shared with TRBD1. Germline CDR1 and CDR2: MNHEY and SVGAGI. With V trimmed by 4 bases and J by 2 bases, 3 bases remained unmatched. The CDR3 has 15 amino acids. CDR3 loop: CASSWGQGGNQPQHF. The DNA for the CDR3 is TGTGCCAGCAGTTGGGGACAGGGCGGCAATCAGCCCCAGCATTTT.

This chain joins TRBV28 and TRBJ1-2; D is unresolved. The V and J ends lost 4 bases and 1 base respectively, with 4 bases between them. Per the germline V gene, CDR1 is MDHEN and CDR2 is SYDVKM. The CDR3 consists of 12 residues. The CDR3 here is CASSSDNYGYTF. For the CDR3, the DNA is TGTGCCAGCAGTTCGGATAACTATGGCTACACCTTC.

This chain joins TRBV6-5 and TRBJ2-7, with D tentatively TRBD1 (6 bases). The CDR3 extends over 13 amino acids. Germline CDR1 and CDR2: MNHEY and SVGAGI. V was trimmed by 7 bases and J by 5 bases, leaving 15 bases between them. This CDR3 reads CASTRTDLNEQYF. CDR3 bases: TGTGCCAGCACCCGGACAGACCTCAACGAGCAGTACTTC.

The chain joins TRBV7-6 to TRBJ2-7; tentative D call: TRBD1 (7 bases). V lost 4 bases and J lost 3, with 13 bases in between. Germline-derived CDR1 and CDR2 are SGHVS and FNYEAQ. The CDR3 has 14 amino acids. The CDR3 region has the DNA TGTGCCAGCAGCTCCCCCCAGGGGGGCTACGAGCAGTACTTC. Translated, it gives CASSSPQGGYEQYF. Full variable domain (missing parts from reference TRBV7-6 and TRBJ2-7): GAGVSQSPRYKVTKRGQDVALRCDPISGHVSLYWYRQALGQGPEFLTYFNYEAQQDKSGLPNDRFSAERPEGSISTLTIQRTEQRDSAMYRCASSSPQGGYEQYFGPGTRLTVT.

The V gene is TRBV4-3, the J gene TRBJ2-2, with D unclear. The V end was cut by 1 base, the J end by 6 bases, with 6 bases between. The CDR3 extends over 13 amino acids. Germline V CDR1 and CDR2: LGHNA, YSLEER. DNA for the CDR3: TGCGCCAGCAGCCAAGTCCGGTCCGGGGAGCTGTTTTTT. Protein sequence: CASSQVRSGELFF.

This clone was detected only a few times. The chain is built from TRBV11-2 and TRBJ2-1; a possible D gene is TRBD1 (5 bases). Germline CDR1 and CDR2: SGHAT and FQNNGV. The germline V and J ends were trimmed by 2 bases and 7 bases, with 12 bases remaining between them. This CDR3 contains 14 residues. The CDR3 reads CASSLFGAENEQFF. The DNA of the CDR3 is TGTGCCAGCAGCTTATTTGGGGCCGAGAATGAGCAGTTCTTC.

The rearrangement links TRBV5-4 to TRBJ2-7; D is unclear. The CDR3 sequence is 15 residues long. The germline V gene has CDR1 SGHNT and CDR2 YYREEE (reference sequence). V lost 6 bases and J lost 0, with 16 bases in between. CDR3 amino acids: CASTPAGVSSYEQYF. The DNA for the CDR3 is TGTGCCAGCACCCCGGCCGGTGTCAGCTCCTACGAGCAGTACTTC. Complete variable domain (other parts from reference TRBV5-4 and TRBJ2-7): ETGVTQSPTHLIKTRGQQVTLRCSSQSGHNTVSWYQQALGQGPQFIFQYYREEENGRGNFPPRFSGLQFPNYSSELNVNALELDDSALYLCASTPAGVSSYEQYFGPGTRLTVT.